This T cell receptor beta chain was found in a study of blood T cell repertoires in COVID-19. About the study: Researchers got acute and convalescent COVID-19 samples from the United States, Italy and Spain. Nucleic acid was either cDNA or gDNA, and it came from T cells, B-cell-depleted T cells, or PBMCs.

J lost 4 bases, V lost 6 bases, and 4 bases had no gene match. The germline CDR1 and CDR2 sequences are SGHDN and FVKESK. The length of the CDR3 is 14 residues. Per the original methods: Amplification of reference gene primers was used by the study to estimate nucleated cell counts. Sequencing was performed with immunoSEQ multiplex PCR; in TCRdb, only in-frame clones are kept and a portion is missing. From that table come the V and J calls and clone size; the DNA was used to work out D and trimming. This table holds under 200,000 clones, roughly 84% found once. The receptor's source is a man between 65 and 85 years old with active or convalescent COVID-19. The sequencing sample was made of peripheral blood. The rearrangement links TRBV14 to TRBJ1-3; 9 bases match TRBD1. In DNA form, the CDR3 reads TGTGCCAGCAGACAGGGGGCATGGGGAAACACCATATATTTT. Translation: CASRQGAWGNTIYF.